The rows below give T cell receptor beta chains drawn from one sample of a study of T cells in Graves' hyperthyroidism and ophthalmopathy. TCRdb analysed the multiplex PCR reads with MiXCR anew, one entry per CDR3 protein. The data contain fewer than 550,000 distinct CDR3 sequences, about a sixth of them singletons. Sequencing was carried out using blood. The receptors stem from a woman under 30 with Graves' hyperthyroidism. Both conserved end residues are part of each CDR3. Fields, in order: J gene, V gene, CDR3 protein.

>TRBJ2-5|TRBV5-8
CASSSYGLAGGVQETQYF
>TRBJ2-4|TRBV5-1
CASSQEGKNIQYF
>TRBJ1-1|TRBV7-3
CASSLRAGGSTEAFF
>TRBJ2-7|TRBV20-1
CSARFPTGAYEQYF
>TRBJ2-4|TRBV7-9
CASSLFGAKNIQYF
>TRBJ2-7|TRBV7-3
CASSSTGGYEQYF
>TRBJ2-4|TRBV6-1
CASKEQGALRTIAKNIQYF
>TRBJ2-7|TRBV20-1
CSAPPDRETYEQYF
>TRBJ2-7|TRBV20-1
CSASRTGALEQYF
>TRBJ2-7|TRBV7-3
CASSLIPAVMGEQYF
>TRBJ2-1|TRBV4-3
CASSHLQRDNEQFF
>TRBJ1-5|TRBV18
CASSPKTGSNQPQHF
>TRBJ2-7|TRBV7-2
CASSFGLATSYEQYF
>TRBJ2-4|TRBV20-1
CSASNPETKNIQYF
>TRBJ1-2|TRBV3-1
CASSHLRETGYTF
>TRBJ1-2|TRBV12-3/TRBV12-4
CASSSTRGQTNYGYTF
>TRBJ2-7|TRBV27
CASRAGVGVYEQYF
>TRBJ2-7|TRBV20-1
CSAKGGGANEQYF
>TRBJ2-5|TRBV7-2
CASSRGTSVETQYF
>TRBJ2-5|TRBV5-1
CASSFSGGQETQYF
>TRBJ1-1|TRBV10-3
CASTGVGEAFF
>TRBJ2-3|TRBV15
CATSRGTTDTQYF
>TRBJ1-1|TRBV18
CASSLNRDTEAFF
>TRBJ1-6|TRBV9
CASSPQGQLNSPLHF